The 10 T cell receptor beta chains below come from one sample, sequenced in a study of blood T cell repertoires in COVID-19. Assay used: immunoSEQ multiplex PCR; TCRdb lists only in-frame clones, some missing. The data hold about 72,000 clones, with 80% to 90% observed a single time. Sequencing was done on a sample of peripheral blood. The source is a man in his 70s with active or convalescent COVID-19.

V and J are TRBV3-1 (or the pseudogene TRBV3-2) and TRBJ2-3; 8 bases align to TRBD1. From germline, CDR1 is LGHDT and CDR2 YNNKEL (reference sequence). This CDR3 spans 14 amino acids. With 4 bases clipped from V and 5 bases from J, the junction kept 5 bases outside the gene matches. The CDR3 nucleotides read TGTGCCAGCAGCCGGGACAGGAGATTAGATACGCAGTATTTT. Translation gives CASSRDRRLDTQYF.

The V and J genes are TRBV9 and TRBJ2-3; tentative D call: TRBD1 (5 bases). The germline V and J ends were trimmed by 1 base and 6 bases, with 15 bases remaining between them. The CDR3 length is 15 residues. From germline, CDR1 is SGDLS and CDR2 YYNGEE. The CDR3 region is CASSVWARQPDTQYF. The CDR3 region has the DNA TGTGCCAGCAGCGTATGGGCCCGACAGCCTGATACGCAGTATTTT.

The chain couples TRBV5-1 to TRBJ1-5; 7 nucleotides line up with TRBD1. There are 14 residues in the CDR3. Losses at the gene ends were 4 bases for V and 6 bases for J; bases not matched to a gene: 7. From germline, CDR1 is SGHRS and CDR2 YFSETQ. CDR3 amino acids: CASSQGGSTQPQHF. CDR3 sequence (DNA): TGCGCCAGCAGCCAGGGGGGATCAACTCAGCCCCAGCATTTT.

The chain uses TRBV30 and TRBJ2-5; 11 bases are shared with TRBD2. The length of the CDR3 is 15 residues. V trimming: 0 bases; J trimming: 3 bases; junction bases outside the gene matches: 3. Germline V gives CDR1 GTSNPN, CDR2 SVGIG (reference sequence). The CDR3 is CAWSVRGLAEETQYF. CDR3 sequence (DNA): TGTGCCTGGAGTGTAAGGGGACTAGCGGAAGAGACCCAGTACTTC.

The chain is built from TRBV28 and TRBJ2-1, with TRBD2 identical over 11 bases. V shed 4 bases, J shed 4 bases, and the junction held 6 bases outside the gene matches. Germline CDR1 is MDHEN and CDR2 is SYDVKM. The CDR3 totals 16 residues. The CDR3 region is CASSSSGTSGYNEQFF. CDR3 DNA: TGTGCCAGCAGTTCCTCCGGGACTAGCGGATACAATGAGCAGTTCTTC.

The chain carries TRBV10-2 and TRBJ2-7, with 8 bases that match TRBD1. The CDR3 length is 15 residues. Per the germline V gene, CDR1 is WSHSY and CDR2 is SAAADI. V gave up 3 bases and J gave up 4 bases; unmatched junction bases: 8. The chain's CDR3 is CASSEGAGGLYEQYF. CDR3 DNA sequence: TGCGCCAGCAGTGAAGGGGCAGGGGGCTTGTACGAGCAGTACTTC.

This clone was seen just once. J is TRBJ1-4 and V is TRBV30; perhaps TRBD1 as D (5 bases). This CDR3 is built from 14 residues. Germline values: CDR1 GTSNPN, CDR2 SVGIG (reference sequence). V was pared by 1 base and J by 0 bases, with 6 bases between. CDR3 nucleotides: TGTGCCTGGAGTGCGACAGCAACTAATGAAAAACTGTTTTTT. It translates to CAWSATATNEKLFF.

The rearrangement joins TRBV7-9 to TRBJ1-3, with 7 nucleotides matching TRBD1. This CDR3 is 13 amino acids long. V lost 8 bases, J lost 2 bases, and 3 bases stayed unmatched. Per germline, CDR1 SEHNR and CDR2 FQNEAQ (reference sequence). CDR3 sequence (DNA): TGTGCCAGCCTCACAGGGGCTGGAAACACCATATATTTT. Its translation: CASLTGAGNTIYF.

The V gene is TRBV7-3, the J gene TRBJ1-5, with 8 positions matching TRBD1. Trimming removed 2 bases from V and 0 bases from J; junction bases left unmatched: 12. The CDR3 sequence is 19 residues long. From germline, CDR1 is SGHTA and CDR2 FQGTGA. Here the CDR3 DNA reads TGTGCCAGCAGCTTATCCGAGGACAGGGTTGACGATAGCAATCAGCCCCAGCATTTT. Translation: CASSLSEDRVDDSNQPQHF.

The chain has TRBV18 and TRBJ1-5; the match to TRBD1 covers 7 bases. Losses at the gene ends were 6 bases for V and 1 base for J; bases not matched to a gene: 3. In germline, CDR1 is KGHSH, CDR2 LQKENI. This CDR3 comprises 14 residues. The DNA for the CDR3 is TGTGCCAGCTCGCCGGGACAGAGCAATCAGCCCCAGCATTTT. Amino acids: CASSPGQSNQPQHF.